One T cell receptor (beta chain) is described in this entry. What it binds is not known. TCRdb called the reads again in MiXCR, with one record for every CDR3 protein. The sample lists more than 85,000 distinct CDR3 sequences, around 30% occurring once. The sample originates from a study of T cell repertoires in cytomegalovirus infection. The overall study: Both recently identified HLA-C-restricted and well-studied HLA-B-restricted CMV epitopes were used in the study. TCR beta signatures that were public indicated CMV infection and matching HLA type. Study-wide results and caveats: In two of eight donors, the top clonotype was HLA-C-restricted CMV-specific. Carriage of CMV together with the relevant HLA was identifiable through cumulative public TCR beta family frequency.

Germline loops: CDR1 MGHRA, CDR2 YSYEKL. The CDR3 extends over 14 amino acids. V was clipped by 3 bases and J by 4 bases, with 13 bases between them. Specimen: CD8+ T cells from cultured PBMCs, collected from culture after CMV antigen stimulation. This sequence originates from a human donor in good health (CMV status not recorded). Some clones in this sample may be carry-over from other donors' samples. The genes are TRBV4-1 and TRBJ2-7, with D perhaps TRBD1 or TRBD2 (5 bases each). The DNA for the CDR3 is TGCGCCAGCAGCCACCGGGACGGGAAATACGAGCAGTACTTC. Protein product: CASSHRDGKYEQYF.